Shown below are 6 T cell receptor beta chains from a single sample sequenced in a study of blood T cells in healthy people across ages. Through a sample-barcoded 5' primer and a J-beta primer mix, a second PCR was run for roughly 6 to 12 cycles. One entry per CDR3 protein results from TCRdb running MiXCR on the 5' RACE reads. Altogether over 600,000 distinct CDR3 sequences are present, around 20% being singletons, with the ten largest covering approximately 3.6%. The sequenced sample consisted of blood. These receptors were taken from an older man in good health.

V usage is TRBV5-1 and J usage is TRBJ2-5; D possibly uses TRBD1 or TRBD2 (5 bases each). The J call may be incorrect, as the DNA end agrees better with TRBJ2-1. Germline V gene sequence: CDR1 SGHRS, CDR2 YFSETQ. This CDR3 region has 15 residues. Here the CDR3 reads CASSPRDPTVNEQFF. The CDR3 region has the DNA TGCGCCAGCAGCCCCCGGGACCCCACTGTGAATGAGCAGTTCTTC.

This clonotype was recorded a few times. The V and J genes are TRBV12-3 or TRBV12-4 and TRBJ1-1, with D unclear. V lost 2 bases and J lost 0, with 7 bases in between. The CDR3 consists of 14 residues. Written as DNA, the CDR3 is TGTGCCAGCAGTTTATGGGCAATGAACACTGAAGCTTTCTTT. This encodes CASSLWAMNTEAFF.

This clonotype was recorded a few times. The chain has TRBV7-6 and TRBJ2-5, with TRBD2 as a possible D gene (5 bases). The germline V gene has CDR1 SGHVS and CDR2 FNYEAQ. The CDR3 sequence is 14 residues long. V was clipped by 4 bases and J by 3 bases, with 12 bases between them. CDR3 bases: TGTGCCAGCAGCTCCCTTACAGCGGAAGAGACCCAGTACTTC. Translated: CASSSLTAEETQYF.

This clonotype was observed many times. The chain links TRBV6-5 to TRBJ2-1; the match to TRBD1 covers 8 bases. CDR1 and CDR2 from the germline V gene are MNHEY and SVGAGI. This CDR3 region has 15 residues. V shed 7 bases, J shed 4 bases, and the junction held 9 bases outside the gene matches. For the CDR3, the DNA is TGTGCCAGCACATTAGGGGGACAGGTGTACAATGAGCAGTTCTTC. Translated: CASTLGGQVYNEQFF.

This clonotype was seen a handful of times. CDR3 bases: TGCAGCGTTGACCCGGGACAGGGTGTTGAAAAACTGTTTTTT. Amino acid sequence: CSVDPGQGVEKLFF. The chain has TRBV29-1 and TRBJ1-4; 9 nucleotides agree with TRBD1. Trimming removed 3 bases from V and 7 bases from J; junction bases left unmatched: 6. Germline loops: CDR1 SQVTM, CDR2 ANQGSEA. There are 14 residues in the CDR3.

The chain carries TRBV7-6 and TRBJ2-3; TRBD2 agrees at 10 bases. The CDR3 runs 22 residues. V was clipped by 0 bases and J by 6 bases; unmatched bases: 24. Per germline, CDR1 SGHVS and CDR2 FNYEAQ. This chain's CDR3 is CASSLANPLWYSEAGGVDTQYF. The CDR3 DNA sequence: TGTGCCAGCAGCTTAGCGAACCCATTGTGGTATTCAGAAGCGGGAGGGGTGGATACGCAGTATTTT.